This T cell receptor beta chain is drawn from a study of blood T cell repertoires in COVID-19 (dated by TCRdb to 2019 to 2021). Describing the broader study: The collaborator samples originated in the United States, Italy and Spain and spanned the acute and convalescent phases of COVID-19. The prospective study material was composed of cDNA or gDNA derived from T cells, B-cell-depleted T cells, or PBMCs. Deeply sampled blood TCRbeta repertoires from subjects exposed to, actively infected with, or recovered from COVID-19 were included in the dataset. The repertoires were released in a freely available public database intended as a resource for research on the immune response to SARS-CoV-2. The samples were drawn from two sources: the first 160 participants of the ongoing ImmuneRACE study, and approximately 1,300 subjects contributed by 6 global collaborators. Sample metadata almost always included a de-identified subject ID, COVID-19 status, age in years and sex. Where available, HLA class I and class II types were obtained from metadata supplied by the sample provider rather than from assay-based typing.

Whole blood was collected in K2EDTA tubes by collaborating institutions according to the institutions' own protocols. Collaborator samples were shipped for TCRbeta analysis as frozen whole blood, isolated PBMCs, or DNA extracted from either sample type. The germline V gene supplies CDR1 SGHRS and CDR2 YFSETQ. Trimming at the junction amounts to 0 bases on V and 8 bases on J, and the germline ends lie 14 bases apart. Including the terminal cysteine and phenylalanine, the CDR3 comprises 14 residues. Only CDR3 DNA is held: 42 bases, read in frame from base 1. Points the paper makes about the study in general: Clinical and demographic metadata were provided uncurated, with the amount varying by source and participant.

TCRbeta CDR3 regions were amplified from genomic DNA using the immunoSEQ Assay, a bias-controlled multiplex PCR. In the original analysis: Within the assay, amplification of reference gene primers was used to estimate how many nucleated cells each sample contained. To quantify the absolute abundance of each unique TCRbeta CDR3 rearrangement, sequence reads were collapsed and filtered. Productive Simpson clonality was computed per sample as the square root of Simpson's diversity index over productive rearrangements. As stored in TCRdb, this immuneACCESS dataset retains in-frame rearrangements with V and J assigned. A fraction of the clones does not appear; measured against another copy, unresolved V genes explain less than half of the discrepancy, and the remainder lacks a known reason. For V, J and clone size, that table is used; D and trimming come from the DNA. The sample profile shows 27,000 or so clones; roughly nine tenths of them were found once. The top ten clonotypes cover approximately 15% of the sample.

Concerning this clone: The antigen this receptor binds is unknown. No base qualities exist here, and no much larger clone lies one base off it.

The chain links TRBV5-1 with TRBJ1-2; the D gene assignment is ambiguous. The source is a human donor with active COVID-19. The donor label of this sample is uncertain. What was sequenced was peripheral blood. The DNA is TGCGCCAGCAGCTTGGTTCAACTTTCGGAGGGCTACACCTTC. Translation gives CASSLVQLSEGYTF.